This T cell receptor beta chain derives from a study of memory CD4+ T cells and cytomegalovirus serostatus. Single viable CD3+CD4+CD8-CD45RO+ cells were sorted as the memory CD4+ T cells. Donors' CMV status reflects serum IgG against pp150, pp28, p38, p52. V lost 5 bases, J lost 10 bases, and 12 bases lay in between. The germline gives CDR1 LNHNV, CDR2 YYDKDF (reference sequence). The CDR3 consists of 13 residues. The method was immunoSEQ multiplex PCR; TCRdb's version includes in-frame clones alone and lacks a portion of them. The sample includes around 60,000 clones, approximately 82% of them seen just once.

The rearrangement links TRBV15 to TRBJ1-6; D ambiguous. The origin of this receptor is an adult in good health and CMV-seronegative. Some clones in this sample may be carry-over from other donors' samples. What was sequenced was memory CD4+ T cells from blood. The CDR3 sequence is CATSPDGLSPLHF. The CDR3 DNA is TGTGCCACCAGCCCCGACGGGTTATCACCCCTCCACTTT.